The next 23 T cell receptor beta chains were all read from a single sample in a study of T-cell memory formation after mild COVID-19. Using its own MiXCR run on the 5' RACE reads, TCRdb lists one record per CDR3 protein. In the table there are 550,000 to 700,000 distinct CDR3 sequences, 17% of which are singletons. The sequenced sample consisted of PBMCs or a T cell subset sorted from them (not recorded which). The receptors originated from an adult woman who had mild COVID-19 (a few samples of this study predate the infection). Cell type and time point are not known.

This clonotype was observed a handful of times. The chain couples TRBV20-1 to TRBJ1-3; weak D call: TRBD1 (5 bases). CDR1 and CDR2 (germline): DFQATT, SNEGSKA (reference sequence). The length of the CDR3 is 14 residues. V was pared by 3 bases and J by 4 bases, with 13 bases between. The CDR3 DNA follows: TGCAGTGCTAGTTTGGACACGGCGGGAAACACCATATATTTT. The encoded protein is CSASLDTAGNTIYF.

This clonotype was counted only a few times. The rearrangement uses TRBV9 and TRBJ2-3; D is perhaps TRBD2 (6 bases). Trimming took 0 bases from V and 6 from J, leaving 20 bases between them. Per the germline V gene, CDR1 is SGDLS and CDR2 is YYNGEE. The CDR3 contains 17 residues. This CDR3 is CASSVASVRGGVDTQYF. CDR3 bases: TGTGCCAGCAGCGTAGCCAGCGTACGGGGAGGCGTGGATACGCAGTATTTT.

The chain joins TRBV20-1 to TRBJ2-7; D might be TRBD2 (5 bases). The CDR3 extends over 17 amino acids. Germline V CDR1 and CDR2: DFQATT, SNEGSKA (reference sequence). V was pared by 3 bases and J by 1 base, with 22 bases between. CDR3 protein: CSASGRTSRSGSYEQYV. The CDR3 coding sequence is TGCAGTGCTAGTGGTAGAACTAGTCGGTCAGGATCCTACGAGCAGTACGTC.

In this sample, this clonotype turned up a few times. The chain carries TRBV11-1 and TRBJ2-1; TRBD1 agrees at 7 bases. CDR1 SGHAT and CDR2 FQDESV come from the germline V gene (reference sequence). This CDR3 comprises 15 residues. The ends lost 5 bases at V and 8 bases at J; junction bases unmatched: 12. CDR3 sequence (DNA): TGTGCCAGCAGCCCTAACAGGGGTTCCTTTTATGAGCAGTTCTTC. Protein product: CASSPNRGSFYEQFF. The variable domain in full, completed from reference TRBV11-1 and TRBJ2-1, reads EAEVAQSPRYKITEKSQAVAFWCDPISGHATLYWYRQILGQGPELLVQFQDESVVDDSQLPKDRFSAERLKGVDSTLKIQPAELGDSAMYLCASSPNRGSFYEQFFGPGTRLTVL.

The CDR3 here is CATQPGKGADTQYF. For the CDR3, the DNA is TGTGCCACCCAACCCGGGAAAGGGGCAGATACGCAGTATTTT. This rearrangement joins TRBV2 to TRBJ2-3; D may be TRBD1 or TRBD2 (5 bases each). This CDR3 is built from 14 residues. Trimming left V 10 bases short and J 4 bases short, with 18 bases between. Germline CDR1 and CDR2: SNHLY and FYNNEI.

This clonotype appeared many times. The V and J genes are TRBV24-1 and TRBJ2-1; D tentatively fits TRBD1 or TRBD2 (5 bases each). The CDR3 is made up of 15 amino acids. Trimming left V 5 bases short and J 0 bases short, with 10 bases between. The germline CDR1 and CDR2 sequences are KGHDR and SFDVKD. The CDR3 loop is CATSGWDGSYNEQFF. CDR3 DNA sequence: TGTGCCACCAGTGGATGGGACGGCTCCTACAATGAGCAGTTCTTC.

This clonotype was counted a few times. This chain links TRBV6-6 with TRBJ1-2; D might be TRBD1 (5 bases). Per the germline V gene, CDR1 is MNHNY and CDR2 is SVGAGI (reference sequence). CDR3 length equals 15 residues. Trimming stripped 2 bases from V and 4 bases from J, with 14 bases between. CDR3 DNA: TGTGCCAGCAGTTACCACCGAGGGGCCCCCTATGGCTACACCTTC. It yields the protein CASSYHRGAPYGYTF.

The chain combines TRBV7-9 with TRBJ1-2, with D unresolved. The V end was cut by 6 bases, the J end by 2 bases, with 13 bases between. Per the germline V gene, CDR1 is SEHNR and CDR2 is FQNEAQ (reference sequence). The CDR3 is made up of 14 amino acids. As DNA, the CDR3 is TGTGCCAGCAGGCCCTCCGGTCTGAACTATGGCTACACCTTC. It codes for CASRPSGLNYGYTF.

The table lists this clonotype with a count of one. CDR3 coding DNA: TGTGCCAGTAGTATCCGCCAGGGCTATACTAATTCACCCCTCCACTTT. It encodes CASSIRQGYTNSPLHF. The chain combines TRBV19 with TRBJ1-6; weak D call: TRBD1 (5 bases). This CDR3 is 16 amino acids long. V shed 3 bases and J shed 6 bases, with 15 bases lying between them. Germline V gene lookup returns CDR1 LNHDA and CDR2 SQIVND (reference sequence).

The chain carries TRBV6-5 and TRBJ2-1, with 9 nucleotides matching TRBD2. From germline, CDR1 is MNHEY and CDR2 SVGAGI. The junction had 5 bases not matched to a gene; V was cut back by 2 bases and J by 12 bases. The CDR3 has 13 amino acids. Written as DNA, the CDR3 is TGTGCCAGCAGTTACAGCGGGGGGACACGGCAGTTCTTC. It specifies CASSYSGGTRQFF.

The CDR3 region has the DNA TGTGCCAGCAGCTTAGTCGGGGTACTAGCCCCTTACAATGAGCAGTTCTTC. This codes for CASSLVGVLAPYNEQFF. This chain connects TRBV7-8 to TRBJ2-1, with D tentatively TRBD2 (6 bases). Germline CDR1 is SGHVS and CDR2 is FQNEAQ. The CDR3 loop spans 17 amino acids. Trimming left V 1 base short and J 4 bases short, with 17 bases between.

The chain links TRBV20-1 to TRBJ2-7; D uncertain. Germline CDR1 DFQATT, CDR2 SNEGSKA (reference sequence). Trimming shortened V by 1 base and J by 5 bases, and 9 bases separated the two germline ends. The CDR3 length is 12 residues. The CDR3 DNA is TGCAGTGCTAGAGGGGCTCCCGACGAGCAGTACTTC. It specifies CSARGAPDEQYF.

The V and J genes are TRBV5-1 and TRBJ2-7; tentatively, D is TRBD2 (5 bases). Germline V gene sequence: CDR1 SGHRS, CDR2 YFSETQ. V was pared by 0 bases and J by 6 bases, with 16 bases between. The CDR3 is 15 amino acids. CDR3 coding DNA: TGCGCCAGCAGCTTGGAGTCCTCCCCCACTAGCGAGCAGTACTTC. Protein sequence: CASSLESSPTSEQYF.

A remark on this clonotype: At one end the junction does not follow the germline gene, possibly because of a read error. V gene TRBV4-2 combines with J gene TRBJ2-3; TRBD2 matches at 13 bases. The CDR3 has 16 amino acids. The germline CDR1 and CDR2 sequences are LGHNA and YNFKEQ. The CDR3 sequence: CARSQELAGGTDTQYF. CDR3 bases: TGTGCCAGAAGCCAAGAACTAGCGGGAGGGACAGATACGCAGTATTTT.

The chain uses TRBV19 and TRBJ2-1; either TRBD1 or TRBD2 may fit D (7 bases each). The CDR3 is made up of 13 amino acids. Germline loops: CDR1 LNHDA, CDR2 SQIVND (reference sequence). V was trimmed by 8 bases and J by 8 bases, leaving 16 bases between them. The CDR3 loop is CASEGEGAHEQFF. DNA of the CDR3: TGTGCCAGTGAGGGGGAGGGGGCCCATGAGCAGTTCTTC.

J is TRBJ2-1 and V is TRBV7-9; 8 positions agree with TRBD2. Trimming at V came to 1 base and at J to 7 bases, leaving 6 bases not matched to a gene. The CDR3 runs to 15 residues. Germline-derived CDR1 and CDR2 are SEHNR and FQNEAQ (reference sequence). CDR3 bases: TGTGCCAGCAGCTTAGTTGCGGGGACTAGTAATGAGCAGTTCTTC. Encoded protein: CASSLVAGTSNEQFF.

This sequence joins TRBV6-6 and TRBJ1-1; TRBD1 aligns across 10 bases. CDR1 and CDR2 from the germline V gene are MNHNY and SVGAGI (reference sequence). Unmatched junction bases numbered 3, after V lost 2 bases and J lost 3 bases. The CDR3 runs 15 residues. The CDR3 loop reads CASSYPGTGDTEAFF. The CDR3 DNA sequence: TGTGCCAGCAGTTACCCCGGGACAGGGGACACTGAAGCTTTCTTT.

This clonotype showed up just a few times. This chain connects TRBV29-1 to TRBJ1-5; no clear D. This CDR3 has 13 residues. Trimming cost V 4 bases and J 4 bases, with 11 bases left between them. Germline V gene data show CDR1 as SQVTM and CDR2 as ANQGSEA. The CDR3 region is CSVVTNLNQPQHF. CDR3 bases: TGCAGCGTTGTGACCAATCTTAATCAGCCCCAGCATTTT.

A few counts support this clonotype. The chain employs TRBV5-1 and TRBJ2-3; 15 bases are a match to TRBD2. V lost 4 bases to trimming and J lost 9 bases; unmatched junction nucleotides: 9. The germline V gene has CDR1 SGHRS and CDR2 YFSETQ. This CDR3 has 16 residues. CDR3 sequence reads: CASSPGLAGGLGTQYF. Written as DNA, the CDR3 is TGCGCCAGCAGCCCCGGACTAGCGGGGGGGCTCGGCACGCAGTATTTT.

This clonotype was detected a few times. The CDR3 is CASSPPLGSSYNEQFF. The CDR3 DNA is TGTGCCAGCTCACCACCTTTAGGTAGCTCCTACAATGAGCAGTTCTTC. J is TRBJ2-1 and V is TRBV18; D is ambiguous. CDR1 is KGHSH and CDR2 is LQKENI in the germline V gene. This CDR3 is 16 amino acids long. The ends were cut back, 0 bases at V and 0 bases at J, with 9 bases in the middle.

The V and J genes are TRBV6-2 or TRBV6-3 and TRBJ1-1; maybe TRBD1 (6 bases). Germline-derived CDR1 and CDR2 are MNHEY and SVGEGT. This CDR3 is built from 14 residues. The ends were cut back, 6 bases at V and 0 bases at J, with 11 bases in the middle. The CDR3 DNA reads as TGTGCCAGCAGGATAGGGGGAATGAACACTGAAGCTTTCTTT. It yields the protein CASRIGGMNTEAFF.

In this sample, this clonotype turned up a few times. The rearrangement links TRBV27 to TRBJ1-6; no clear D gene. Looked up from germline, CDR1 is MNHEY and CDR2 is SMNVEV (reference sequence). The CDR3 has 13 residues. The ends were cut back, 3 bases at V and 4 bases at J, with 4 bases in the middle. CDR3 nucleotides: TGTGCCAGCAGTTTGCAGTATAATTCACCCCTCCACTTT. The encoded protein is CASSLQYNSPLHF.

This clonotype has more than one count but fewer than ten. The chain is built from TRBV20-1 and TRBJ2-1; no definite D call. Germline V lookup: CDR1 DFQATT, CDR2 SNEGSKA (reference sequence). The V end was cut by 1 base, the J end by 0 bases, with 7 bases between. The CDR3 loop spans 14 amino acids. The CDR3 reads CSARASHSYNEQFF. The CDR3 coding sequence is TGCAGTGCTAGAGCTTCGCACTCCTACAATGAGCAGTTCTTC.